The next 12 T cell receptor beta chains were all read from a single sample in a study of early stage breast cancer tumors. The repertoire was sequenced with immunoSEQ multiplex PCR; TCRdb's copy has only in-frame clones and lacks some. This table holds fewer than 30,000 clones, 80% found once. Sequencing input: blood. These receptors all stem from a person aged 55 to 75 with breast cancer.

The chain has TRBV4-1 and TRBJ1-1; 7 bases are shared with TRBD1. Germline-derived CDR1 and CDR2 are MGHRA and YSYEKL. The CDR3 runs to 15 residues. V shed 1 base, J shed 4 bases, and the junction held 6 bases outside the gene matches. Written as DNA, the CDR3 is TGCGCCAGCAGCCAAGGCTCCGCAGGGGGCACTGAAGCTTTCTTT. This codes for CASSQGSAGGTEAFF.

There are a few counts of this clone. The CDR3 protein is CASSPPAGGNEKLFF. The CDR3 DNA is TGTGCCAGCTCACCCCCGGCAGGGGGAAATGAAAAACTGTTTTTT. This chain uses TRBV18 with TRBJ1-4; 7 nucleotides agree with TRBD1. This CDR3 is built from 15 residues. With V trimmed by 3 bases and J by 5 bases, 6 bases remained unmatched. CDR1 and CDR2 (germline): KGHSH, LQKENI.

The chain employs TRBV7-2 and TRBJ1-4; D unclear. Per the germline V gene, CDR1 is SGHTA and CDR2 is FQGNSA. V was shortened by 6 bases and J by 2 bases, with 13 bases between the two germline ends. This CDR3 has 15 residues. The CDR3 nucleotides are TGTGCCAGCAGACGAAGCAGGATCACTAATGAAAAACTGTTTTTT. This gives the protein CASRRSRITNEKLFF.

The chain links TRBV5-1 to TRBJ1-3; D remains unclear. Germline CDR1 and CDR2: SGHRS and YFSETQ. This CDR3 is built from 14 residues. V gave up 7 bases and J gave up 2 bases, with 13 bases separating them. CDR3 nucleotides: TGCGCCAGCGGCCCGGGAGGGCCTGGAAACACCATATATTTT. It specifies CASGPGGPGNTIYF.

The chain combines TRBV29-1 with TRBJ2-1, with D perhaps matching TRBD2 (6 bases). Trimming stripped 6 bases from V and 4 bases from J, with 19 bases between. The CDR3 runs 15 residues. The V gene's germline CDR1 is SQVTM and CDR2 ANQGSEA. CDR3 sequence reads: CSVPGTFQRYNEQFF. CDR3 nucleotide sequence: TGCAGCGTCCCCGGGACTTTTCAGAGGTACAATGAGCAGTTCTTC.

The V call is TRBV4-3, the J call TRBJ1-2, with a weak D call TRBD1 (5 bases). Trimming took 4 bases from V and 1 from J, leaving 10 bases between them. This CDR3 comprises 14 residues. Looked up from germline, CDR1 is LGHNA and CDR2 is YSLEER. CDR3 loop: CASSPMGLNYGYTF. Here the CDR3 DNA reads TGCGCCAGCAGCCCCATGGGGCTTAACTATGGCTACACCTTC.

The chain recombines TRBV6-5 with TRBJ1-1; TRBD1 is a possible D gene (5 bases). Germline CDR1 reads MNHEY; CDR2 reads SVGAGI. With 2 bases removed from V and 1 base from J, the gap between germline ends came to 8 bases. The CDR3 consists of 14 residues. The CDR3 is CASSYVDRNTEAFF. DNA for the CDR3: TGTGCCAGCAGTTACGTCGACAGGAACACTGAAGCTTTCTTT.

The J gene is TRBJ2-7, the V gene TRBV7-2; possible D gene TRBD2, 5 bases. Germline V gives CDR1 SGHTA, CDR2 FQGNSA. The V end was cut by 1 base, the J end by 3 bases, with 16 bases between. The CDR3 spans 16 residues. The CDR3 nucleotides are TGTGCCAGCAGCTTAGGGAGAGGGCAGTCCGGCTACGAGCAGTACTTC. Translated, it gives CASSLGRGQSGYEQYF.

The chain carries TRBV19 and TRBJ1-5, with 7 nucleotides matching TRBD1. V trimming: 4 bases; J trimming: 7 bases; junction bases outside the gene matches: 7. CDR1 is LNHDA and CDR2 is SQIVND in the germline V gene (reference sequence). This CDR3 spans 14 amino acids. CDR3 region: CASSTGQVRQPQHF. CDR3 in DNA: TGTGCCAGTAGTACCGGACAGGTGAGGCAGCCCCAGCATTTT.

In this sample, this clone turned up once. The V gene is TRBV29-1, the J gene TRBJ2-2; 8 bases fit TRBD2. The J segment lost 7 bases and the V segment lost 7 bases, leaving 11 bases of the junction unmatched. This CDR3 is built from 14 residues. The germline V gene has CDR1 SQVTM and CDR2 ANQGSEA. CDR3 in amino acids: CSAASSGQIGELFF. DNA of the CDR3: TGCAGCGCCGCATCTAGCGGGCAGATCGGGGAGCTGTTTTTT.

The chain couples TRBV25-1 to TRBJ2-7; D ambiguous. V was trimmed by 6 bases and J by 3 bases, leaving 18 bases between them. The germline gives CDR1 MGHDK, CDR2 SYGVNS. The CDR3 runs to 15 residues. CDR3 amino acids: CASRETKPRSYEQYF. The CDR3 DNA reads TGTGCCAGCAGGGAAACGAAACCCAGAAGCTACGAGCAGTACTTC.

J is TRBJ2-3 and V is TRBV6-5; tentative D call: TRBD1 (6 bases). CDR1 is MNHEY, CDR2 SVGAGI, per germline. V was trimmed by 6 bases and J by 4 bases, leaving 11 bases between them. CDR3 length equals 13 residues. The CDR3 DNA sequence: TGTGCCAGCAGCGACTACAGGGCAGATACGCAGTATTTT. It codes for CASSDYRADTQYF.